The T cell receptor beta chain under discussion was sequenced for a study of response to subunit inactivated influenza vaccine. Findings and caveats of the study: Every seasonal influenza vaccination brings in few new T cells, the authors suggested.

Via MiXCR, TCRdb re-called the RT-PCR reads, giving one row per CDR3 protein. The sample holds 600,000 to 700,000 distinct CDR3 sequences, 11% to 15% seen once. A few counts support this clonotype. Its antigen is undetermined. The germline V gene has CDR1 SGHAT and CDR2 FQNNGV. V lost 5 bases and J 5 bases, leaving 18 bases between the germline ends. This CDR3 comprises 15 residues. This sequence was found in a man between 45 and 60 years old who received an inactivated influenza vaccine. Sequencing was performed on PBMCs from blood, taken approximately 15 days before vaccination. This chain joins TRBV11-2 and TRBJ2-5; D remains ambiguous. In DNA form, the CDR3 reads TGTGCCAGCAGCCTCCTCGGGTCCCGGACGGAGACCCAGTACTTC. Translation: CASSLLGSRTETQYF.